The 22 T cell receptor beta chains below were found in one sample sequenced in a study of T cell responses to AZD1222 COVID-19 vaccine listed by TCRdb under 2021. Receptor amplification or capture employed the immunoSEQ multiplex PCR assay. TCRdb provides this immuneACCESS table in a form limited to in-frame rearrangements. Some clones are lacking; in checked studies, under half of them reflect an unresolved V gene, and why the rest are absent is not known. Recorded for this sample are around 120,000 clones; more than 75% of them occurred a single time. Approximately 10% of the sample belongs to the ten largest clones. The sample's time point, from its label and the paper: baseline before first vaccination. The sample was peripheral blood, taken on day 0 of AZD1222 vaccination. These receptor sequences come from an adult in good health.

The CDR3 DNA follows: TGTGCCATCAGTGGATCTAGCGGGGGAGAAGAGACCCAGTACTTC. Protein: CAISGSSGGEETQYF. The genes are TRBV10-3 and TRBJ2-5; 10 nucleotides match TRBD2. The CDR3 runs 15 residues. Germline lookup yields CDR1 ENHRY and CDR2 SYGVKD. V trimming: 4 bases; J trimming: 3 bases; junction bases outside the gene matches: 5.

The chain has TRBV24-1 and TRBJ1-2, with 9 bases that match TRBD1. This CDR3 region has 16 residues. J lost 8 bases, V lost 3 bases, and 12 bases had no gene match. Germline lookup yields CDR1 KGHDR and CDR2 SFDVKD. In DNA form, the CDR3 reads TGTGCCACCAGTGATCGCCAAGGGACAGGGACGATCGGCTACACCTTC. It codes for CATSDRQGTGTIGYTF.

The chain couples TRBV28 to TRBJ1-1; D is undetermined. Germline CDR1 MDHEN, CDR2 SYDVKM. V was shortened by 4 bases and J by 5 bases, with 8 bases between the two germline ends. The CDR3 has 12 residues. In DNA form, the CDR3 reads TGTGCCAGCAGTTCCCGCGTGACTGAAGCTTTCTTT. Protein sequence: CASSSRVTEAFF.

The rearrangement uses TRBV7-9 and TRBJ1-5; perhaps TRBD1 as D (6 bases). This CDR3 contains 14 residues. Trimming removed 1 base from V and 4 bases from J, with 8 bases in between. Per germline, CDR1 SEHNR and CDR2 FQNEAQ (reference sequence). CDR3 nucleotide sequence: TGTGCCAGCAGCTTAGTTGGACAGAATCAGCCCCAGCATTTT. Amino acid sequence: CASSLVGQNQPQHF.

CDR3 region: CASTPSLNTEAFF. The DNA for the CDR3 is TGTGCCAGCACCCCTTCATTGAACACTGAAGCTTTCTTT. This sequence joins TRBV6-2 or TRBV6-3 and TRBJ1-1; D is ambiguous. The germline V gene has CDR1 MNHEY and CDR2 SVGEGT. This CDR3 is built from 13 residues. Deletions cut 7 bases from V and 0 bases from J, with 9 bases between.

The rearrangement links TRBV5-1 to TRBJ2-7, with 10 bases identical to TRBD1. J was trimmed by 10 bases and V by 1 base; bases with no gene match: 14. Germline V gives CDR1 SGHRS, CDR2 YFSETQ. This CDR3 contains 16 residues. The CDR3 sequence is CASSLTPPGQGSLQYF. The CDR3 DNA reads as TGCGCCAGCAGCTTGACGCCCCCGGGACAGGGGTCGCTACAGTACTTC.

The chain recombines TRBV19 with TRBJ1-4; 7 bases are a match to TRBD1. CDR3 length: 14 amino acids. CDR1 is LNHDA, CDR2 SQIVND, per germline (reference sequence). Trimming took 4 bases from V and 4 from J; bases not matched to a gene: 3. As DNA, the CDR3 is TGTGCCAGTAGTAAACAGGGGTTTAATGAAAAACTGTTTTTT. Its protein is CASSKQGFNEKLFF.

The V and J genes are TRBV28 and TRBJ1-5; TRBD1 matches at 8 bases. The CDR3 runs 15 residues. Per the germline V gene, CDR1 is MDHEN and CDR2 is SYDVKM. After removal of 7 bases from V and 6 bases from J, the junction contained 11 bases not matched to a gene. This CDR3 reads CASTLQGGSGQPQHF. CDR3 nucleotides: TGTGCCAGCACCTTACAGGGGGGTTCGGGTCAGCCCCAGCATTTT.

The chain joins TRBV4-1 to TRBJ1-5; no reliable D call. The CDR3 is made up of 16 amino acids. The germline V gene has CDR1 MGHRA and CDR2 YSYEKL. V lost 0 bases, J lost 4 bases, and 13 bases lay in between. CDR3 loop: CASSQDVGSANQPQHF. The CDR3 DNA reads as TGCGCCAGCAGCCAAGATGTGGGGTCAGCAAATCAGCCCCAGCATTTT.

CDR3 sequence (DNA): TGTGCCAGCAGCCGGGGGGGTCGAGGTAGCGATGAGCAGTTCTTC. As protein: CASSRGGRGSDEQFF. V gene TRBV4-2 combines with J gene TRBJ2-1, with TRBD2 matching over 7 bases. V dropped 4 bases and J dropped 8; count of bases not matched to a gene: 11. This CDR3 spans 15 amino acids. Germline V gene lookup returns CDR1 LGHNA and CDR2 YNFKEQ.

The rearrangement uses TRBV27 and TRBJ2-7, with 8 bases lining up with TRBD2. The CDR3 totals 17 residues. CDR1 and CDR2 (germline): MNHEY, SMNVEV (reference sequence). The junction had 14 bases not matched to a gene; V was cut back by 5 bases and J by 2 bases. CDR3 in DNA: TGTGCCAGCAGTCCTGAAGCCTCCGGGACTAGGCCCTACGAGCAGTACTTC. This codes for CASSPEASGTRPYEQYF.

The chain is built from TRBV7-3 and TRBJ1-1; D is ambiguous. CDR1 is SGHTA, CDR2 FQGTGA, per germline. V was shortened by 0 bases and J by 7 bases, with 9 bases between the two germline ends. The CDR3 length is 13 residues. The CDR3 bases are TGTGCCAGCAGCTTAACAAGGGATAATGAAGCTTTCTTT. It codes for CASSLTRDNEAFF.

This rearrangement joins TRBV2 to TRBJ2-7; D call uncertain. The CDR3 consists of 12 residues. CDR1 SNHLY and CDR2 FYNNEI come from the germline V gene. Deletions cut 6 bases from V and 6 bases from J, with 12 bases between. CDR3 in DNA: TGTGCCAGCAGGGTATTGGCGGTCGAGCAGTACTTC. It translates to CASRVLAVEQYF.

The chain employs TRBV25-1 and TRBJ2-1; 10 nucleotides line up with TRBD2. The germline V gene has CDR1 MGHDK and CDR2 SYGVNS. V trimming: 4 bases; J trimming: 5 bases; junction bases outside the gene matches: 8. The CDR3 covers 16 residues. The CDR3 sequence is CASSANLAGVDNEQFF. The CDR3 DNA reads as TGTGCCAGCAGTGCAAATCTAGCGGGAGTTGACAATGAGCAGTTCTTC.

V and J are TRBV28 and TRBJ2-7; 10 nucleotides match TRBD1. The CDR3 length is 15 residues. The germline gives CDR1 MDHEN, CDR2 SYDVKM. Trimming cost V 5 bases and J 5 bases; bases outside gene matches: 9. The CDR3 bases are TGTGCCAGCAGTCGTCCCGGGACAGGGGACCACGAGCAGTACTTC. Its protein product is CASSRPGTGDHEQYF.

The chain employs TRBV18 and TRBJ1-1; a possible D gene is TRBD1 (6 bases). V was cut by 1 base and J by 4 bases, with 13 bases left in between. The CDR3 spans 15 residues. CDR1 and CDR2 (germline): KGHSH, LQKENI. CDR3 residues: CASSPRRGEGTEAFF. The CDR3 region has the DNA TGTGCCAGCTCACCACGTAGGGGGGAGGGCACTGAAGCTTTCTTT.

The V call is TRBV23-1, the J call TRBJ1-1; D is ambiguous. TRBV23-1 has ORF status, its function being uncertain. Trimming cost V 5 bases and J 5 bases, with 12 bases left between them. The CDR3 covers 13 residues. CDR3 DNA sequence: TGCGCCAGCAGTTATGAATCCGGTACTGAAGCTTTCTTT. Protein sequence: CASSYESGTEAFF.

Concerning this clone itself: The same CDR3 can be traced to other DNA sequences in this sample. CDR3 nucleotides: TGTGCCAGCAGCTCCTCCTACGAGCAGTACTTC. Protein: CASSSSYEQYF. This chain links TRBV13 with TRBJ2-7, with no clear D. The CDR3 extends over 11 amino acids. CDR1 is PRHDT, CDR2 FYEKMQ, per germline (reference sequence). The V end lost 4 bases, the J end lost 0 bases, and 1 base lay between the germline ends.

The chain is built from TRBV6-1 and TRBJ2-2; D tentatively fits TRBD1 or TRBD2 (5 bases each). This CDR3 contains 17 residues. The ends were cut back, 7 bases at V and 2 bases at J, with 20 bases in the middle. In germline, CDR1 is MNHNS, CDR2 SASEGT. This chain's CDR3 is CASIELWGTYNTGELFF. The CDR3 region has the DNA TGTGCCAGCATTGAGTTATGGGGGACCTACAACACCGGGGAGCTGTTTTTT.

This clone appeared a few times. The chain joins TRBV24-1 to TRBJ2-7; the match to TRBD1 covers 10 bases. The CDR3 consists of 15 residues. With 4 bases clipped from V and 7 bases from J, the junction kept 9 bases outside the gene matches. Germline V CDR1 and CDR2: KGHDR, SFDVKD. DNA of the CDR3: TGTGCCACCAGTGAGTCCGGGACAGGGGCAAGGGAGCAGTACTTC. It codes for CATSESGTGAREQYF.

This clone turned up a few times. V usage is TRBV6-5 and J usage is TRBJ1-1; D not certain. CDR3 size: 11 residues. Trimming pared 11 bases from V and 3 bases from J, leaving 10 bases between. Germline V CDR1 and CDR2: MNHEY, SVGAGI. CDR3 amino acids: CASAKDTEAFF. The CDR3 DNA sequence: TGTGCCTCCGCCAAGGACACTGAAGCTTTCTTT.

This rearrangement joins TRBV7-2 to TRBJ1-5; tentatively, D is TRBD1 (6 bases). V lost 0 bases, J lost 2 bases, and 8 bases lay in between. CDR1 is SGHTA and CDR2 is FQGNSA in the germline V gene. The CDR3 consists of 15 residues. Here the CDR3 reads CASSLAGHGNQPQHF. DNA of the CDR3: TGTGCCAGCAGCTTAGCGGGACACGGCAATCAGCCCCAGCATTTT. The complete variable domain, with remaining parts taken from reference TRBV7-2 and TRBJ1-5, reads GAGVSQSPSNKVTEKGKDVELRCDPISGHTALYWYRQSLGQGLEFLIYFQGNSAPDKSGLPSDRFSAERTGGSVSTLTIQRTQQEDSAVYLCASSLAGHGNQPQHFGDGTRLSIL.